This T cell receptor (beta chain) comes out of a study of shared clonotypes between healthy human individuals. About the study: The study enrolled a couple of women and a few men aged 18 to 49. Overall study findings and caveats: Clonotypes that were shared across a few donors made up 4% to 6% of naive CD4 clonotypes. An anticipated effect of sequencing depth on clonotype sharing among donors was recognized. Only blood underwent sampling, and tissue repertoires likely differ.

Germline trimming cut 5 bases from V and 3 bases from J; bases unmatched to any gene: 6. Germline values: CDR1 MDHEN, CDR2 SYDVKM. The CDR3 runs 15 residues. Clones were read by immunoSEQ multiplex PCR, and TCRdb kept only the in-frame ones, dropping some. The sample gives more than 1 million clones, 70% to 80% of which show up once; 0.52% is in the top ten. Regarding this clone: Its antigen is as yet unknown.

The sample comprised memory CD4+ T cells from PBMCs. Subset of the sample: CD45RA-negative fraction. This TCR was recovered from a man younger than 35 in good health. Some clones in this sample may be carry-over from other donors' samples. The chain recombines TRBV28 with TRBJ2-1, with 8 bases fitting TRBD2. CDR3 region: CASSSLRGDYNEQFF. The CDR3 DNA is TGTGCCAGCAGTAGTTTGCGGGGGGACTACAATGAGCAGTTCTTC.